The 17 T cell receptor beta chains below come from one sample, sequenced in a study of radiotherapy plus CTLA-4 blockade in lung cancer. TCRdb's copy holds only in-frame clones and misses some; the assay was immunoSEQ multiplex PCR. This sample has around 86,000 clones, with 83% found just once. Sequenced material: peripheral blood, taken from a patient treated with radiotherapy plus ipilimumab. Receptor source: a human donor with non-small cell lung cancer who had stable disease on radiotherapy plus ipilimumab.

This rearrangement joins TRBV6-5 to TRBJ2-7; 12 bases line up with TRBD2. CDR3 length: 15 amino acids. V lost 5 bases and J lost 5; bases outside the gene matches: 7. Germline V gene data show CDR1 as MNHEY and CDR2 as SVGAGI. CDR3 in DNA: TGTGCCAGCAGTCGCCTACTAGCGGGAGGAGACGAGCAGTACTTC. It specifies CASSRLLAGGDEQYF.

The V call is TRBV6-1, the J call TRBJ2-1; TRBD2 agrees at 10 bases. The length of the CDR3 is 16 residues. Germline CDR1 is MNHNS and CDR2 is SASEGT. With V trimmed by 2 bases and J by 8 bases, 9 bases remained unmatched. The CDR3 here is CASSESLAGEFDEQFF. DNA for the CDR3: TGTGCCAGCAGTGAATCGCTAGCGGGAGAGTTCGATGAGCAGTTCTTC.

This sequence joins TRBV5-4 and TRBJ2-2; D is perhaps TRBD1 (5 bases). Trimming took 3 bases from V and 6 from J, leaving 21 bases between them. Germline V CDR1 and CDR2: SGHNT, YYREEE (reference sequence). This CDR3 is built from 17 residues. CDR3 region: CASSSPGAGALAGELFF. As DNA, the CDR3 is TGTGCCAGCAGCTCCCCCGGAGCTGGGGCGCTGGCCGGGGAGCTGTTTTTT.

This clone appeared a few times. The rearrangement joins TRBV28 to TRBJ2-7, with 8 bases aligning to TRBD1. Per the germline V gene, CDR1 is MDHEN and CDR2 is SYDVKM. The CDR3 consists of 15 residues. Trimming removed 6 bases from V and 3 bases from J; junction bases left unmatched: 10. CDR3 amino acids: CASRSRTGSGYEQYF. For the CDR3, the DNA is TGTGCCAGCAGATCCCGGACAGGGAGCGGCTACGAGCAGTACTTC.

The genes are TRBV5-1 and TRBJ1-2; D unclear. The CDR3 sequence is 13 residues long. V dropped 0 bases and J dropped 2 bases, with 5 bases sitting between them. Germline values: CDR1 SGHRS, CDR2 YFSETQ. CDR3 nucleotide sequence: TGCGCCAGCAGCTTGGGATCCAACTATGGCTACACCTTC. It yields the protein CASSLGSNYGYTF. The variable domain in full, completed from reference TRBV5-1 and TRBJ1-2, reads KAGVTQTPRYLIKTRGQQVTLSCSPISGHRSVSWYQQTPGQGLQFLFEYFSETQRNKGNFPGRFSGRQFSNSRSEMNVSTLELGDSALYLCASSLGSNYGYTFGSGTRLTVV.

The J gene is TRBJ2-7, the V gene TRBV5-1; D is unclear. CDR3 size: 14 residues. V lost 0 bases, J lost 1 base, and 8 bases lay in between. CDR1 and CDR2 from the germline V gene are SGHRS and YFSETQ. CDR3 sequence reads: CASSLVTGSYEQYF. The DNA for the CDR3 is TGCGCCAGCAGCTTGGTAACGGGTTCCTACGAGCAGTACTTC. Full variable domain (outside the CDR3, taken from reference TRBV5-1 and TRBJ2-7): KAGVTQTPRYLIKTRGQQVTLSCSPISGHRSVSWYQQTPGQGLQFLFEYFSETQRNKGNFPGRFSGRQFSNSRSEMNVSTLELGDSALYLCASSLVTGSYEQYFGPGTRLTVT.

V and J are TRBV28 and TRBJ2-3, with 7 bases aligning to TRBD1. The CDR3 loop spans 14 amino acids. Trimming removed 6 bases from V and 5 bases from J; junction bases left unmatched: 8. From germline, CDR1 is MDHEN and CDR2 SYDVKM. The CDR3 nucleotides read TGTGCCAGCAGGGGAAGGGGGCATGGAGATACGCAGTATTTT. Encoded protein: CASRGRGHGDTQYF.

The chain combines TRBV5-1 with TRBJ2-5; D uncertain. This CDR3 is 12 amino acids long. V was trimmed by 4 bases and J by 5 bases, leaving 9 bases between them. CDR1 and CDR2 (germline): SGHRS, YFSETQ. The CDR3 loop is CASSSLRETQYF. The CDR3 DNA reads as TGCGCCAGCAGCAGCTTGAGGGAGACCCAGTACTTC.

The V gene is TRBV10-1, the J gene TRBJ2-5; weak D call: TRBD2 (5 bases). Trimming removed 0 bases from V and 4 bases from J, with 6 bases in between. The CDR3 loop spans 13 amino acids. From germline, CDR1 is WNHNN and CDR2 SYGVQD (reference sequence). CDR3 DNA sequence: TGCGCCAGCAGTGAGTCTCGGGGAGAGACCCAGTACTTC. Protein: CASSESRGETQYF.

The V gene is TRBV7-4, the J gene TRBJ2-3; D call uncertain. V was shortened by 7 bases and J by 2 bases, with 19 bases between the two germline ends. The CDR3 spans 16 residues. The germline CDR1 and CDR2 sequences are SGHVT and SQSDAQ. The CDR3 protein is CASNLILVMNTDTQYF. Here the CDR3 DNA reads TGTGCCAGCAACCTCATCCTAGTGATGAACACAGATACGCAGTATTTT.

The rearrangement uses TRBV15 and TRBJ1-5, with D unresolved. The CDR3 contains 14 residues. Germline lookup yields CDR1 LNHNV and CDR2 YYDKDF (reference sequence). V shed 0 bases and J shed 9 bases, with 12 bases lying between them. In DNA form, the CDR3 reads TGTGCCACCAGCAGAGATAACGGTCGTCGGCCCCAGCATTTT. Amino acid sequence: CATSRDNGRRPQHF.

The chain uses TRBV18 and TRBJ2-7; the D is unclear. V was trimmed by 2 bases and J by 2 bases, leaving 7 bases between them. Germline CDR1 is KGHSH and CDR2 is LQKENI. This CDR3 comprises 13 residues. The CDR3 region has the DNA TGTGCCAGCTCACCAGACTCAACCTACGAGCAGTACTTC. Amino acid sequence: CASSPDSTYEQYF.

This sequence joins TRBV11-1 and TRBJ1-2; 7 bases match TRBD1. Germline CDR1 reads SGHAT; CDR2 reads FQDESV (reference sequence). This CDR3 is built from 13 residues. Trimming cost V 5 bases and J 8 bases; bases outside gene matches: 8. The CDR3 sequence is CASSPTGMGGYTF. DNA for the CDR3: TGTGCCAGCAGCCCGACAGGGATGGGGGGCTACACCTTC.

The chain has TRBV5-1 and TRBJ2-7; D gene unclear. CDR3 length: 14 residues. CDR1 and CDR2 (germline): SGHRS, YFSETQ. The V gene lost 4 bases and the J gene lost 1 base, with 12 bases spanning the gap. CDR3 in amino acids: CASSADGKSYEQYF. CDR3 DNA: TGCGCCAGCAGCGCGGACGGAAAATCCTACGAGCAGTACTTC. Variable domain in full (rest from reference TRBV5-1 and TRBJ2-7): KAGVTQTPRYLIKTRGQQVTLSCSPISGHRSVSWYQQTPGQGLQFLFEYFSETQRNKGNFPGRFSGRQFSNSRSEMNVSTLELGDSALYLCASSADGKSYEQYFGPGTRLTVT.

The rearrangement uses TRBV7-8 and TRBJ1-2; the D is unclear. Trimming removed 5 bases from V and 6 bases from J, with 13 bases in between. Germline-derived CDR1 and CDR2 are SGHVS and FQNEAQ. The CDR3 spans 13 residues. DNA of the CDR3: TGTGCCAGCAGCCAAAACAGCGGCCATGGCTACACCTTC. Residues: CASSQNSGHGYTF.

The genes are TRBV11-2 and TRBJ1-1; D remains ambiguous. Germline CDR1 SGHAT, CDR2 FQNNGV. V was cut by 8 bases and J by 3 bases, with 13 bases left in between. CDR3 size: 13 residues. In nucleotides, the CDR3 is TGTGCCAGCTCGGTCGAGGCCTACACTGAAGCTTTCTTT. Its protein is CASSVEAYTEAFF.

The rearrangement links TRBV9 to TRBJ2-2, with D maybe TRBD2 (6 bases). CDR3 size: 14 residues. CDR1 and CDR2 (germline): SGDLS, YYNGEE. V dropped 3 bases and J dropped 6 bases, with 12 bases sitting between them. CDR3 in DNA: TGTGCCAGCAGCGCAGATTCGGGGGCCGGGGAGCTGTTTTTT. Translating gives CASSADSGAGELFF.